This TCR beta chain derives from a study of T cell responses to AZD1222 COVID-19 vaccine (dated by TCRdb to the early 2020s). In terms of the full investigation: Because spike-specific TCR depth and breadth did not differ between the two schedules, AZD1222 recipients who got a second dose at roughly 4 weeks were pooled with those who got a second dose at roughly 12 weeks. TCR sequencing was performed for roughly 250 trial participants, of whom 207 were given two doses of AZD1222 and around 25 were given two doses of MenACWY control vaccine. Trial participants were enrolled by age into subgroups of 18-55, 56-69 and 70-plus years, and about 150, 27 and 61 TCR-sequenced participants, respectively, were included in these subgroups. Beyond this particular receptor, the publication reports: No day 14 peak-response samples were available, so repertoires were characterized only after the peak T cell response. Conclusions about previously exposed vaccinees were limited because only 5 or 6 AZD1222 recipients were SARS-CoV-2 seropositive at baseline. The 56-69-year group was small, and its depth increase did not reach significance, likely because of low power. Nearly half of unique spike-specific TCRs reportedly recognized epitopes outside regions mutated in the B.1.351 and B.1.1.7 variants. A significant rise in spike-specific TCR breadth and depth was observed after two AZD1222 doses relative to day 0 and relative to MenACWY recipients. Most participants were white British and females outnumbered males, and the authors suggested that clonal diversity may have been underestimated. The vaccine-associated CD4 TCRs covered the entire spike protein, and the dominant responses fell in regions 160-218 and 743-854.

What the time point label conveys for this sample: baseline before first vaccination. Samples from vaccinated people were obtained from the UK trials COV001 and COV002, which included a single-blind randomized controlled phase 2/3 trial of AZD1222 (ChAdOx1 nCoV-19) in healthy adults. For TCRbeta chain sequencing, PBMC samples were collected from trial participants at day 0 and at day 28 after the second dose. V is clipped by 0 bases and J by 2 bases, and the sequence between their germline boundaries is 13 bases long. The CDR3 holds 16 amino acids from the cysteine to the phenylalanine. The CDR3 DNA has 48 bases and is translated from base 1. CDR1 and CDR2, per the germline V gene, are LGHNA and YNFKEQ. This clone appeared once. Its antigen remains undetermined. Within one base of it there is no much larger clone, and no base qualities were kept. The CDR3 regions of human TCRbeta chains were analyzed by immunosequencing. From the authors' description of their analysis: Repertoire TCRs were checked for matches against a reference library of SARS-CoV-2-specific TCRs that had been generated using the MIRA antigen-specificity platform. Breadth meant the fraction of unique TCRs that were SARS-CoV-2-associated, whereas depth meant the fraction of total T cells that were SARS-CoV-2-associated. Using the MIRA data, each spike-specific TCR was assigned both to the spike region to which the TCR was reactive and to a CD4 or CD8 class. Log10-transformed breadth and depth values were compared by one-way ANOVA with Sidak's multiple comparisons tests. Not all clones reach the TCRdb copy of this immuneACCESS table, which keeps in-frame sequences only. Checked studies attribute under half of the gap to unresolved V genes and leave the rest unexplained. Clone size and V and J calls were adopted from that table, with D and trimming inferred from the DNA. The sample table lists roughly 160,000 clones, just under 95% of them with a count of one. Over 0.8% of the sample lies in the top ten.

The TCR originated in an adult in good health. Material: peripheral blood, obtained on day 0 of AZD1222 vaccination. The receptor chain draws on TRBV4-2 and TRBJ1-1; TRBD1 is a possible D gene, resting on 5 matching bases. The DNA reads as follows: TGTGCCAGCAGCCAAGATTTGCCAGGGACCAACACTGAAGCTTTCTTT. Translated, it reads CASSQDLPGTNTEAFF.